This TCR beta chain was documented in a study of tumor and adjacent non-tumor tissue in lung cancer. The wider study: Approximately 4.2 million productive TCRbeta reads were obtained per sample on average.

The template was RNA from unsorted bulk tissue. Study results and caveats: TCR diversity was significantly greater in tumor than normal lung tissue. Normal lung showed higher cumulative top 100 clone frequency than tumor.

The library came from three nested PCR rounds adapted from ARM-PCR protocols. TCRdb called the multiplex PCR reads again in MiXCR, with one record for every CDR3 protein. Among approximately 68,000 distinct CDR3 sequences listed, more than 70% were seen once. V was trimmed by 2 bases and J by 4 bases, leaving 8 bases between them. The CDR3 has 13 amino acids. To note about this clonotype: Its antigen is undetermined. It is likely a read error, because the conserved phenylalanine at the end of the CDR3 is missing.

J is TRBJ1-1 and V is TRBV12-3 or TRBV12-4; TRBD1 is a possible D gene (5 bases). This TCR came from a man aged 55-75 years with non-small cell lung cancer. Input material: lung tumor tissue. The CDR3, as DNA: TGTGCCAGCAGTTTAACAGGAAGCACTGAAGCTTTCTTG. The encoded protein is CASSLTGSTEAFL.